This T cell receptor (beta chain) emerged from a study of shared clonotypes between healthy human individuals. About the study: The people who gave samples were two women and a few men aged 18 to 49.

Losses at the gene ends were 8 bases for V and 14 bases for J; bases not matched to a gene: 18. The CDR3 consists of 14 residues. Germline V gene data show CDR1 as SNHLY and CDR2 as FYNNEI. Produced via immunoSEQ multiplex PCR; TCRdb's table is partial and in-frame only. Here the sample spans under 2.5 million clones, under 95% being singletons. The rearrangement links TRBV2 to TRBJ2-1; 7 bases agree with TRBD2. Sequencing was done on a sample of naive CD4+ T cells from PBMCs. The subset denotes: CD45RA+ positively selected. The origin of this receptor is a man between 18 and 29 years old in good health. Some clones in this sample may be carry-over from other donors' samples. CDR3 residues: CASGRVRNEDSEFF. The CDR3 DNA is TGTGCCAGCGGGAGGGTTAGGAATGAGGATTCGGAGTTCTTC.